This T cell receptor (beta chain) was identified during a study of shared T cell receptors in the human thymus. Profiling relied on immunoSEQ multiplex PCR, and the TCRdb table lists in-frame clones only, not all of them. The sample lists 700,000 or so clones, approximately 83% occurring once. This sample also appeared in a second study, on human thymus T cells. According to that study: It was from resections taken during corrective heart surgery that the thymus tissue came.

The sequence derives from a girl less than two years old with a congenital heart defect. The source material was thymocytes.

CDR3 DNA: TGTGCCAGTCTCACAGGGGGAACTGAAGCTTTCTTT. Translating it yields CASLTGGTEAFF. The chain joins TRBV2 to TRBJ1-1; 8 nucleotides align to TRBD1. Per germline, CDR1 SNHLY and CDR2 FYNNEI. The CDR3 is 12 residues long. The trim removed 9 bases at V and 5 bases at J, leaving 5 bases unmatched.